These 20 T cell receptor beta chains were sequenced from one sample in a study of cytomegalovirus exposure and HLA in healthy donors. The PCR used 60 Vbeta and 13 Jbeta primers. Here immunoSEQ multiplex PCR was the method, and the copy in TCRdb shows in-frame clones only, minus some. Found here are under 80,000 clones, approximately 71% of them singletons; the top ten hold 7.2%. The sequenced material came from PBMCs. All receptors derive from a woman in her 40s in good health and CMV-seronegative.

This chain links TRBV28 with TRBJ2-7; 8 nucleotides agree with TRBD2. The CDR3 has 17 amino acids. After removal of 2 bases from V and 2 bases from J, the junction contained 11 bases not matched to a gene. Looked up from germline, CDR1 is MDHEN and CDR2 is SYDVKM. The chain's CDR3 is CASSLIFGVAGTYEQYF. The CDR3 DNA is TGTGCCAGCAGTTTAATCTTCGGGGTAGCGGGGACCTACGAGCAGTACTTC.

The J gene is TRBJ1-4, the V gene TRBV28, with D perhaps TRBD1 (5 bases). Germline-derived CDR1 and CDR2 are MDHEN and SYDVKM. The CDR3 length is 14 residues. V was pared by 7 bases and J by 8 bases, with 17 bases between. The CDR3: CASMRTSGDEKLFF. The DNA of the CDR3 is TGTGCCAGCATGAGGACATCGGGGGACGAAAAACTGTTTTTT.

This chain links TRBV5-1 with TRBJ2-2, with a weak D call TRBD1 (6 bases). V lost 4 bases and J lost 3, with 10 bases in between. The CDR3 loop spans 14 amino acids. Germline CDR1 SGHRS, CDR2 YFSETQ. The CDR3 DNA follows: TGCGCCAGCAGCAAACAGGGTGACACCGGGGAGCTGTTTTTT. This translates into CASSKQGDTGELFF.

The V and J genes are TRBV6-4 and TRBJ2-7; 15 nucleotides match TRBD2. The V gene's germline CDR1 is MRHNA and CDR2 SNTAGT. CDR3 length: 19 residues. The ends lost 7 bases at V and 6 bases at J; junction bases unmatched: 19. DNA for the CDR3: TGTGCCAGCAACTCTACGCCGGGACTAGCGGGAGGTAGGTCTTTCGAGCAGTACTTC. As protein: CASNSTPGLAGGRSFEQYF.

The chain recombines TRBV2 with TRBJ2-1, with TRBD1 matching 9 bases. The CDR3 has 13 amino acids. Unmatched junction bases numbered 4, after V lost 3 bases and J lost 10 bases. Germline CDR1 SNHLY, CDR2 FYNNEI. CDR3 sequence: CASSEGQGQEQFF. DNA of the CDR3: TGTGCCAGCAGTGAGGGACAGGGCCAGGAGCAGTTCTTC.

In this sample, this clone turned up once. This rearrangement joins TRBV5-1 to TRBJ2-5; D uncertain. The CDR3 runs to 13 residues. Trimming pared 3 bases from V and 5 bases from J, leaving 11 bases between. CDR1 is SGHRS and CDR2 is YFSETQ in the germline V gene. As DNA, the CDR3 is TGCGCCAGCAGCTCAATCCCAATCGAGACCCAGTACTTC. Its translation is CASSSIPIETQYF.

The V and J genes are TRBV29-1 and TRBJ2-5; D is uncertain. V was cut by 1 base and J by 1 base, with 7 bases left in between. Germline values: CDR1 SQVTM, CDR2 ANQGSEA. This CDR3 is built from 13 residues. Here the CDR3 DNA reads TGCAGCGTTGAAGGAACGGGCCAAGAGACCCAGTACTTC. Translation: CSVEGTGQETQYF.

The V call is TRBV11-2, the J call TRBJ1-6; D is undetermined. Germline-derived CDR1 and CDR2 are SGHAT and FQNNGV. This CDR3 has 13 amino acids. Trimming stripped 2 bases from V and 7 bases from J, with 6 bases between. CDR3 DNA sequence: TGTGCCAGCAGCTTACCCTTAAATTCACCCCTCCACTTT. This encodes CASSLPLNSPLHF.

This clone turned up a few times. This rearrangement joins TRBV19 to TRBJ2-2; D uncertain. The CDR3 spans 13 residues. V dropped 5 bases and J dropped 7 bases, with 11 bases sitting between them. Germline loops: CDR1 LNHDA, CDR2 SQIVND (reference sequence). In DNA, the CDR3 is TGTGCCAGTAGTCTAAGAGGTAGCGGGGAGCTGTTTTTT. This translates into CASSLRGSGELFF.

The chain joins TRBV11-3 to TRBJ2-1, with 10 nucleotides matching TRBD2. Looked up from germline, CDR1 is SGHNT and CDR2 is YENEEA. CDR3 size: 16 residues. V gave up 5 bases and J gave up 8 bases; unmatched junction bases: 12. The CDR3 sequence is CASSGKREGPLDEQFF. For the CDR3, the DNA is TGTGCCAGCAGCGGAAAGCGGGAGGGCCCATTAGATGAGCAGTTCTTC.

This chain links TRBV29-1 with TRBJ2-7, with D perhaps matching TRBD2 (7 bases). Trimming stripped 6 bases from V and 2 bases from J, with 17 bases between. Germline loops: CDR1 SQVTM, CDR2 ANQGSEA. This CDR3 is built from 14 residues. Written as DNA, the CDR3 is TGCAGCGTAGTGACCAGGGGACTACCCTACGAGCAGTACTTC. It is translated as CSVVTRGLPYEQYF.

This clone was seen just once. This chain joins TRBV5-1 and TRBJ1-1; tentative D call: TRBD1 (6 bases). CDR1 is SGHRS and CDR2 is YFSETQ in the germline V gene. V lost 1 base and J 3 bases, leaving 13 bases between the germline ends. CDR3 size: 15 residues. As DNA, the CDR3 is TGCGCCAGCAGCTTGCTTTTAGGGGGGGACACTGAAGCTTTCTTT. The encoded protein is CASSLLLGGDTEAFF.

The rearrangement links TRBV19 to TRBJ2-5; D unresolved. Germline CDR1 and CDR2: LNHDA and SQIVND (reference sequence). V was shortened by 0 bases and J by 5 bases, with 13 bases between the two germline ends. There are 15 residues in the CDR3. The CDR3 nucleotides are TGTGCCAGTAGTATAGATGGAAACTCGAGGGAGACCCAGTACTTC. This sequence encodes CASSIDGNSRETQYF.

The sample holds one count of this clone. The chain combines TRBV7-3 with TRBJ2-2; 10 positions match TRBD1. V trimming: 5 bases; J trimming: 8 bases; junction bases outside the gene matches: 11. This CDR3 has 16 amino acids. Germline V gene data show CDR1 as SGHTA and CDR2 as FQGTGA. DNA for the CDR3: TGTGCCAGCAGCCCGCCGGGACAGGGGAGCCGGGGGGAGCTGTTTTTT. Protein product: CASSPPGQGSRGELFF.

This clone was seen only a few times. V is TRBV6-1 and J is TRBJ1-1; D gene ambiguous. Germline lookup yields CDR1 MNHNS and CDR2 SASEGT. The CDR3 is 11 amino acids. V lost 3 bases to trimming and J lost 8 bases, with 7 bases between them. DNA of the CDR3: TGTGCCAGCAGTGACCCGCGGGAAGCTTTCTTT. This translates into CASSDPREAFF.

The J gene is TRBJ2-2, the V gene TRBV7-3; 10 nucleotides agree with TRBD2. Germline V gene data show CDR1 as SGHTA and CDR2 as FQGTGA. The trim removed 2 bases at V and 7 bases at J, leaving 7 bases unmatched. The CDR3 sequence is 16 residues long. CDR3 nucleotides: TGTGCCAGCAGCTTACTAGCGGGAGATTCTGGCGGGGAGCTGTTTTTT. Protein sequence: CASSLLAGDSGGELFF.

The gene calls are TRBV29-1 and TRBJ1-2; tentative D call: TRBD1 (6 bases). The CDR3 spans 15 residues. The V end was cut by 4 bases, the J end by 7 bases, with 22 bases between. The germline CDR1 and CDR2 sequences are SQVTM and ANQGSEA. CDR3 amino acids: CSVASSGGRIGGYTF. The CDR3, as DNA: TGCAGCGTTGCGTCGTCTGGGGGCAGAATAGGTGGCTACACCTTC. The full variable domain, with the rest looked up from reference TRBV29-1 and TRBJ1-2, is SAVISQKPSRDICQRGTSLTIQCQVDSQVTMMFWYRQQPGQSLTLIATANQGSEATYESGFVIDKFPISRPNLTFSTLTVSNMSPEDSSIYLCSVASSGGRIGGYTFGSGTRLTVV.

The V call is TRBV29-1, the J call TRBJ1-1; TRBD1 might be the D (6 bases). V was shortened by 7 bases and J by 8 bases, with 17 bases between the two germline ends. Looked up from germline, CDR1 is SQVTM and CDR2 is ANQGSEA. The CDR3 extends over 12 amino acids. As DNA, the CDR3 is TGCAGCGCTCCATTACAGGGTGGCGAAGCTTTCTTT. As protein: CSAPLQGGEAFF.

This CDR3 reads CASSFWDTGNTIYF. Here the CDR3 DNA reads TGTGCCAGCAGCTTTTGGGACACGGGAAACACCATATATTTT. V and J are TRBV11-2 and TRBJ1-3, with D tentatively TRBD1 (6 bases). Germline CDR1 reads SGHAT; CDR2 reads FQNNGV. The CDR3 length is 14 residues. Trimming pared 3 bases from V and 4 bases from J, leaving 10 bases between. Looking up the rest from reference TRBV11-2 and TRBJ1-3 gives the full variable domain: EAGVAQSPRYKIIEKRQSVAFWCNPISGHATLYWYQQILGQGPKLLIQFQNNGVVDDSQLPKDRFSAERLKGVDSTLKIQPAKLEDSAVYLCASSFWDTGNTIYFGEGSWLTVV.

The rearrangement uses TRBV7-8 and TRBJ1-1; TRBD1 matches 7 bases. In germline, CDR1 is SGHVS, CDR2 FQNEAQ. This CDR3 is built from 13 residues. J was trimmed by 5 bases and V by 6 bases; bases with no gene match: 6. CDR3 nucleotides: TGTGCCAGCAGTCAAGACAGGGAGACTGAAGCTTTCTTT. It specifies CASSQDRETEAFF.